The rows below give T cell receptor beta chains drawn from one sample of a study of CD8 T cells in ankylosing spondylitis. TCRdb recomputed calls from the 5' RACE reads with MiXCR, one row per CDR3 protein. The sample includes 350,000 or so distinct CDR3 sequences, around 8% of them seen just once. Sequences were obtained from blood, either unsorted or a sorted T cell fraction (not recorded which). Receptor source: a male donor with ankylosing spondylitis. The CDR3 runs from the conserved cysteine through the conserved F or W. The D gene is left open where the match is weak. Clone size is shown for a subset of rows, as once, few, many or a class of expanded clone.

j_call: TRBJ1-1
clone_size: many
d_call: .
v_call: TRBV3-1
cdr3_aa: CASSQNRGTEAFF
cdr3_nt: TGTGCCAGCAGCCAGAACAGAGGCACTGAAGCTTTCTTT

j_call: TRBJ1-2
clone_size: .
d_call: TRBD1
v_call: TRBV7-9
cdr3_aa: CASSEQGDGYTF
cdr3_nt: TGTGCCAGCAGTGAACAGGGGGATGGCTACACCTTC

j_call: TRBJ2-4
clone_size: .
d_call: TRBD1
v_call: TRBV28
cdr3_aa: CTSSSGQAVAKNIQYF
cdr3_nt: TGTACCAGCAGTTCTGGACAGGCGGTCGCCAAAAACATTCAGTACTTC

j_call: TRBJ1-3
clone_size: many
d_call: .
v_call: TRBV10-2
cdr3_aa: CASSEFLDGSGNTIYF
cdr3_nt: TGCGCCAGCAGTGAGTTCTTGGACGGCTCTGGAAACACCATATATTTT

j_call: TRBJ2-7
clone_size: .
d_call: .
v_call: TRBV20-1
cdr3_aa: CSARVSSVDEQYF
cdr3_nt: TGCAGTGCTAGAGTCTCTAGCGTGGACGAGCAGTACTTC

j_call: TRBJ1-1
clone_size: few
d_call: .
v_call: TRBV4-1
cdr3_aa: CASSQAEGSTEAFF
cdr3_nt: TGCGCCAGCAGCCAAGCGGAGGGAAGCACTGAAGCTTTCTTT

j_call: TRBJ1-1
clone_size: .
d_call: TRBD1
v_call: TRBV6-4
cdr3_aa: CATRGTDMNTEAFF
cdr3_nt: TGTGCCACCAGGGGGACAGACATGAACACTGAAGCTTTCTTT

j_call: TRBJ2-3
clone_size: many
d_call: .
v_call: TRBV10-3
cdr3_aa: CAIGTLSTDTQYF
cdr3_nt: TGTGCCATCGGGACTCTTAGCACAGATACGCAGTATTTT

j_call: TRBJ1-1
clone_size: .
d_call: .
v_call: TRBV5-5
cdr3_aa: CASSLIVLGSATEAFF
cdr3_nt: TGTGCCAGCAGCTTGATTGTGTTGGGATCAGCTACTGAAGCTTTCTTT

j_call: TRBJ2-2
clone_size: few
d_call: .
v_call: TRBV20-1
cdr3_aa: CSARTFHHSNTGELFF
cdr3_nt: TGCAGTGCGCGGACATTCCACCACTCGAACACCGGGGAGCTGTTTTTT

j_call: TRBJ2-5
clone_size: .
d_call: .
v_call: TRBV20-1
cdr3_aa: CSAPSGSQETQYF
cdr3_nt: TGCAGTGCTCCCTCCGGAAGTCAAGAGACCCAGTACTTC

j_call: TRBJ2-5
clone_size: .
d_call: .
v_call: TRBV29-1
cdr3_aa: CSVAGGDSKTQYF
cdr3_nt: TGCAGCGTTGCCGGGGGGGACAGCAAGACCCAGTACTTC

j_call: TRBJ2-1
clone_size: .
d_call: TRBD2
v_call: TRBV20-1
cdr3_aa: CSAASGRVHEQFF
cdr3_nt: TGCAGTGCTGCTAGCGGGAGGGTTCATGAGCAGTTCTTC

j_call: TRBJ2-6
clone_size: .
d_call: TRBD1
v_call: TRBV20-1
cdr3_aa: CSAHRGVSGANVLTF
cdr3_nt: TGCAGTGCCCACAGGGGAGTCTCTGGGGCCAACGTCCTGACTTTC

j_call: TRBJ2-2
clone_size: .
d_call: .
v_call: TRBV10-1
cdr3_aa: CASSVSLGELFF
cdr3_nt: TGCGCCAGCAGTGTCAGCCTCGGGGAGCTGTTTTTT

j_call: TRBJ2-7
clone_size: many
d_call: .
v_call: TRBV20-1
cdr3_aa: CSARPPEAYEQYF
cdr3_nt: TGCAGTGCTAGACCCCCGGAGGCCTACGAGCAGTACTTC

j_call: TRBJ2-5
clone_size: few
d_call: .
v_call: TRBV29-1
cdr3_aa: CSVEFRSVSVAQYF
cdr3_nt: TGCAGCGTTGAGTTCCGCAGCGTGTCGGTAGCCCAGTACTTC

j_call: TRBJ2-7
clone_size: few
d_call: TRBD2
v_call: TRBV3-1
cdr3_aa: CASSQGIAGDIYF
cdr3_nt: TGTGCCAGCAGCCAAGGAATAGCGGGAGACATTTACTTC

j_call: TRBJ1-5
clone_size: many
d_call: .
v_call: TRBV20-1
cdr3_aa: CSARPRQQGYNQPQHF
cdr3_nt: TGCAGTGCTAGACCCAGACAGCAGGGGTACAATCAGCCCCAGCATTTT

j_call: TRBJ2-1
clone_size: .
d_call: .
v_call: TRBV7-9
cdr3_aa: CASSPPGREHNEQFF
cdr3_nt: TGTGCCAGCAGCCCGCCGGGCCGGGAACACAATGAGCAGTTCTTC

j_call: TRBJ2-7
clone_size: few
d_call: TRBD1
v_call: TRBV7-2
cdr3_aa: CASSLGQGRREQYF
cdr3_nt: TGTGCCAGCAGCTTAGGACAGGGGCGTAGAGAGCAGTACTTC

j_call: TRBJ2-1
clone_size: .
d_call: .
v_call: TRBV20-1
cdr3_aa: CSALSGGTSHNEQFF
cdr3_nt: TGCAGTGCCCTTTCTGGCGGGACCAGCCACAATGAGCAGTTCTTC

j_call: TRBJ2-3
clone_size: .
d_call: .
v_call: TRBV7-3
cdr3_aa: CASSLSGAHTQYF
cdr3_nt: TGTGCCAGCAGCTTGTCCGGGGCACATACGCAGTATTTT

j_call: TRBJ2-5
clone_size: .
d_call: .
v_call: TRBV29-1
cdr3_aa: CSVRGEEGGYF
cdr3_nt: TGCAGCGTTCGTGGTGAGGAGGGCGGTTACTTC

j_call: TRBJ1-3
clone_size: .
d_call: .
v_call: TRBV4-1
cdr3_aa: CASSQDLARSGNTIYF
cdr3_nt: TGCGCCAGCAGCCAAGATCTCGCTCGCTCTGGAAACACCATATATTTT

j_call: TRBJ2-1
clone_size: few
d_call: .
v_call: TRBV29-1
cdr3_aa: CSVIPQEFNEQFF
cdr3_nt: TGCAGCGTTATTCCCCAGGAGTTTAATGAGCAGTTCTTC

j_call: TRBJ2-3
clone_size: .
d_call: .
v_call: TRBV15
cdr3_aa: CATSRPDGQFTDTQYF
cdr3_nt: TGTGCCACCAGCCGCCCCGACGGACAGTTCACAGATACGCAGTATTTT

j_call: TRBJ2-1
clone_size: many
d_call: .
v_call: TRBV11-2
cdr3_aa: CASSQGPREFF
cdr3_nt: TGTGCCAGCAGCCAGGGCCCTAGGGAGTTCTTC